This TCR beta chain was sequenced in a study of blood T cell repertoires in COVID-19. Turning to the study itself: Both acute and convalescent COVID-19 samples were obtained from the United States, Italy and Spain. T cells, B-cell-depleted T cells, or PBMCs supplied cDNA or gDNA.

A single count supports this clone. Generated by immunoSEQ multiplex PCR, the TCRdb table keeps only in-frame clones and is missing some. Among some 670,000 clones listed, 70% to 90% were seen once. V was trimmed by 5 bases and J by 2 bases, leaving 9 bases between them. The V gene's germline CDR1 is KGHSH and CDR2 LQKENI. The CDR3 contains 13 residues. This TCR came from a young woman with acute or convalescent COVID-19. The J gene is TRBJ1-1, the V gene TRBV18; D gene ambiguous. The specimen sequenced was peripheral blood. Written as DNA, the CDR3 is TGTGCCAGCTCAACAGACCGTAACACTGAAGCTTTCTTT. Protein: CASSTDRNTEAFF. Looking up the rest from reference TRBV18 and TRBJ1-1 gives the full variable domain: NAGVMQNPRHLVRRRGQEARLRCSPMKGHSHVYWYRQLPEEGLKFMVYLQKENIIDESGMPKERFSAEFPKEGPSILRIQQVVRGDSAAYFCASSTDRNTEAFFGQGTRLTVV.